Below, 21 T cell receptor beta chains from the same sample are listed, as sequenced in a study of blood T cell repertoires in COVID-19. Sequencing was performed with immunoSEQ multiplex PCR; in TCRdb, only in-frame clones are kept and a portion is missing. Among a few hundred thousand clones listed, about 90% were seen once. The sequenced sample was peripheral blood. These receptors came from a man aged 18 to 30 with active or convalescent COVID-19.

The chain recombines TRBV7-9 with TRBJ1-4, with D possibly TRBD1 on 5 matching bases. Per germline, CDR1 SEHNR and CDR2 FQNEAQ (reference sequence). The ends were cut back, 4 bases at V and 4 bases at J, with 10 bases in the middle. This CDR3 spans 14 amino acids. The DNA of the CDR3 is TGTGCCAGCAGCTCTAGGGGAGGTAATGAAAAACTGTTTTTT. Translated, it gives CASSSRGGNEKLFF.

The V and J genes are TRBV18 and TRBJ1-2; tentative D call: TRBD1 (5 bases). The germline CDR1 and CDR2 sequences are KGHSH and LQKENI. The CDR3 sequence is 12 residues long. Trimming stripped 2 bases from V and 9 bases from J, with 10 bases between. The CDR3 reads CASSPGEGSYTF. The CDR3 nucleotides read TGTGCCAGCTCACCAGGGGAGGGGAGCTACACCTTC.

The chain employs TRBV6-5 and TRBJ1-1, with unresolved D. The germline V and J ends were trimmed by 6 bases and 4 bases, with 9 bases remaining between them. The CDR3 spans 12 residues. Germline V lookup: CDR1 MNHEY, CDR2 SVGAGI. The CDR3 DNA follows: TGTGCCAGCAGAAACTGGGCCACTGAAGCTTTCTTT. Amino acid sequence: CASRNWATEAFF.

J is TRBJ2-1 and V is TRBV4-3; 7 nucleotides align to TRBD2. CDR1 is LGHNA and CDR2 is YSLEER in the germline V gene. The V gene end was trimmed by 0 bases and the J gene end by 3 bases; junction bases not matched to a gene: 5. CDR3 length equals 16 residues. CDR3 nucleotides: TGCGCCAGCAGCCAAGATGTATCTAGCGGCTACAATGAGCAGTTCTTC. Protein: CASSQDVSSGYNEQFF.

Concerning this clone itself: The junction differs from germline at one of its ends, possibly a read error. The rearrangement joins TRBV18 to TRBJ2-6, with D possibly matching TRBD2 (7 bases). In germline, CDR1 is KGHSH, CDR2 LQKENI. The CDR3 has 16 residues. In DNA form, the CDR3 reads TGTGCCAGCTCCGGAGGGGGGGTCTCTGTGGCCAACGTCCTGACTTTC. It translates to CASSGGGVSVANVLTF.

This chain connects TRBV6-1 to TRBJ2-3; D remains ambiguous. The germline CDR1 and CDR2 sequences are MNHNS and SASEGT. This CDR3 contains 14 residues. V was clipped by 2 bases and J by 2 bases, with 8 bases between them. The CDR3 region has the DNA TGTGCCAGCAGTGAAAGAGTACCCACAGATACGCAGTATTTT. It yields the protein CASSERVPTDTQYF.

The chain combines TRBV20-1 with TRBJ1-3; TRBD1 is a possible D gene (6 bases). Germline V gene data show CDR1 as DFQATT and CDR2 as SNEGSKA (reference sequence). This CDR3 is 13 amino acids long. The V end lost 3 bases, the J end lost 3 bases, and 9 bases lay between the germline ends. The DNA of the CDR3 is TGCAGTGCTAGTACAGGGTATGGAAACACCATATATTTT. Amino acid sequence: CSASTGYGNTIYF.

This sequence joins TRBV27 and TRBJ1-2, with 12 bases lining up with TRBD1. Germline CDR1 reads MNHEY; CDR2 reads SMNVEV (reference sequence). The length of the CDR3 is 18 residues. The J segment lost 8 bases and the V segment lost 4 bases, leaving 17 bases of the junction unmatched. Here the CDR3 DNA reads TGTGCCAGCAGTTACAACCGGGACAGGGGGCCTCGGGGTCGCGGCTACACCTTC. Its protein product is CASSYNRDRGPRGRGYTF.

J is TRBJ2-5 and V is TRBV6-2 or TRBV6-3; 13 bases align to TRBD2. V was clipped by 4 bases and J by 4 bases; unmatched bases: 9. This CDR3 has 17 amino acids. CDR1 and CDR2 (germline): MNHEY, SVGEGT. CDR3 coding DNA: TGTGCCAGCAGTTTTCTACTAGCGGGGGGGCCCAGAGAGACCCAGTACTTC. Its translation is CASSFLLAGGPRETQYF.

This clone was counted once. The V and J genes are TRBV5-5 and TRBJ2-7; 9 nucleotides match TRBD2. The junction had 4 bases not matched to a gene; V was cut back by 0 bases and J by 0 bases. This CDR3 has 16 amino acids. Looked up from germline, CDR1 is SGHKS and CDR2 is YYEKEE (reference sequence). The CDR3 region has the DNA TGTGCCAGCAGCTTGGGGAGCGGGAGGACCTCCTACGAGCAGTACTTC. Its translation is CASSLGSGRTSYEQYF.

The chain carries TRBV4-2 and TRBJ2-2; possibly TRBD1 for D (6 bases). Germline V gives CDR1 LGHNA, CDR2 YNFKEQ. V was shortened by 0 bases and J by 6 bases, with 17 bases between the two germline ends. This CDR3 contains 17 residues. The CDR3 sequence is CASSQEGRGSTSGELFF. The CDR3 nucleotides read TGTGCCAGCAGCCAAGAGGGCAGGGGCTCAACCTCCGGGGAGCTGTTTTTT.

This clone was found once. J is TRBJ1-1 and V is TRBV11-2; no definite D call. There are 16 residues in the CDR3. The ends were cut back, 0 bases at V and 0 bases at J, with 11 bases in the middle. Germline V gene lookup returns CDR1 SGHAT and CDR2 FQNNGV. The CDR3 here is CASSLEFGKMNTEAFF. The CDR3 region has the DNA TGTGCCAGCAGCTTAGAGTTCGGGAAAATGAACACTGAAGCTTTCTTT. The full variable domain, in which reference TRBV11-2 and TRBJ1-1 provide the parts outside the CDR3, is EAGVAQSPRYKIIEKRQSVAFWCNPISGHATLYWYQQILGQGPKLLIQFQNNGVVDDSQLPKDRFSAERLKGVDSTLKIQPAKLEDSAVYLCASSLEFGKMNTEAFFGQGTRLTVV.

The chain employs TRBV15 and TRBJ2-3; TRBD2 matches 8 bases. From germline, CDR1 is LNHNV and CDR2 YYDKDF (reference sequence). The CDR3 contains 18 residues. The trim removed 1 base at V and 2 bases at J, leaving 11 bases unmatched. CDR3 loop: CATSRVLLAGGNTDTQYF. As DNA, the CDR3 is TGTGCCACCAGCAGAGTCTTGTTGGCGGGGGGAAACACAGATACGCAGTATTTT.

CDR3 in amino acids: CAISEELSGYEQYF. The CDR3 DNA follows: TGTGCCATCAGTGAGGAGCTTTCCGGCTACGAGCAGTACTTC. J is TRBJ2-7 and V is TRBV10-3; D gene unclear. The germline V and J ends were trimmed by 2 bases and 3 bases, with 11 bases remaining between them. CDR1 is ENHRY, CDR2 SYGVKD, per germline. The CDR3 loop spans 14 amino acids.

This sequence joins TRBV28 and TRBJ2-1, with 12 bases lining up with TRBD2. V lost 6 bases and J lost 5; bases outside the gene matches: 5. The CDR3 sequence is 15 residues long. CDR1 and CDR2 from the germline V gene are MDHEN and SYDVKM. CDR3 DNA sequence: TGTGCCAGCAGCCTGCTAGCGGGAGGGAACAATGAGCAGTTCTTC. It translates to CASSLLAGGNNEQFF.

The genes are TRBV14 and TRBJ1-6; D not resolved. CDR1 SGHDN and CDR2 FVKESK come from the germline V gene. The CDR3 has 13 amino acids. The germline V and J ends were trimmed by 1 base and 10 bases, with 8 bases remaining between them. CDR3 amino acids: CASSQVTASPLHF. The CDR3, as DNA: TGTGCCAGCAGCCAAGTTACTGCCTCACCCCTCCACTTT.

The chain uses TRBV7-2 and TRBJ2-7; possible D gene TRBD1, 5 bases. This CDR3 contains 15 residues. V was cut by 1 base and J by 3 bases, with 13 bases left in between. CDR1 SGHTA and CDR2 FQGNSA come from the germline V gene. Here the CDR3 reads CASSLVSAGNYEQYF. The CDR3 region has the DNA TGTGCCAGCAGCTTAGTATCAGCAGGGAACTACGAGCAGTACTTC.

The chain joins TRBV7-2 to TRBJ2-3; TRBD1 aligns across 9 bases. This CDR3 spans 16 amino acids. From germline, CDR1 is SGHTA and CDR2 FQGNSA. The trim removed 4 bases at V and 4 bases at J, leaving 9 bases unmatched. This CDR3 reads CASSSPPGQGSDTQYF. In DNA form, the CDR3 reads TGTGCCAGCAGCTCCCCACCGGGACAGGGCTCAGATACGCAGTATTTT.

This rearrangement joins TRBV7-3 to TRBJ2-7; TRBD1 matches at 7 bases. This CDR3 comprises 14 residues. Germline trimming cut 5 bases from V and 2 bases from J; bases unmatched to any gene: 6. Germline V lookup: CDR1 SGHTA, CDR2 FQGTGA. CDR3 sequence (DNA): TGTGCCAGCAGCCCAGGGGGTCTCCCCTACGAGCAGTACTTC. It codes for CASSPGGLPYEQYF.

The chain links TRBV7-2 to TRBJ1-2; no firm D call. Germline V gene lookup returns CDR1 SGHTA and CDR2 FQGNSA. CDR3 size: 14 residues. With 4 bases removed from V and 6 bases from J, the gap between germline ends came to 15 bases. The CDR3 sequence: CASSSFRGLNGYTF. The CDR3 DNA sequence: TGTGCCAGCAGCTCCTTCCGGGGTCTCAATGGCTACACCTTC.

This clone was seen only once. The V and J genes are TRBV29-1 and TRBJ1-3, with 7 bases lining up with TRBD1. CDR3 size: 13 residues. Germline lookup yields CDR1 SQVTM and CDR2 ANQGSEA. V lost 5 bases to trimming and J lost 2 bases; unmatched junction nucleotides: 3. The CDR3 sequence: CSVTGDAGNTIYF. The CDR3 bases are TGCAGCGTTACAGGGGATGCTGGAAACACCATATATTTT.